Shown below are 26 T cell receptor beta chains from a single sample sequenced in a study of blood T cell repertoires in COVID-19. Sequenced by immunoSEQ multiplex PCR; TCRdb stores in-frame clones only, minus some. The table includes about 120,000 clones, around 88% detected once. The source material was peripheral blood. The source is a human donor with acute or convalescent COVID-19. The donor label of this sample is uncertain.

The chain uses TRBV7-8 and TRBJ1-1, with 7 bases lining up with TRBD1. The CDR3 length is 14 residues. Germline values: CDR1 SGHVS, CDR2 FQNEAQ. Unmatched junction bases numbered 7, after V lost 5 bases and J lost 4 bases. CDR3 loop: CASSLNRGGTEAFF. CDR3 in DNA: TGTGCCAGCAGCCTGAACAGGGGAGGCACTGAAGCTTTCTTT.

This clone has only one observation. The rearrangement links TRBV6-2 or TRBV6-3 to TRBJ2-3; a weak D match, TRBD2 (6 bases). CDR3 size: 16 residues. CDR1 is MNHEY, CDR2 SVGEGT, per germline. Deletions cut 5 bases from V and 3 bases from J, with 18 bases between. For the CDR3, the DNA is TGTGCCAGCAGTGGACAAACCCGGGAGTTTACAGATACGCAGTATTTT. Amino acids: CASSGQTREFTDTQYF.

The V call is TRBV10-3, the J call TRBJ2-2, with 7 bases aligning to TRBD2. Trimming cost V 7 bases and J 1 base; bases outside gene matches: 3. CDR1 and CDR2 (germline): ENHRY, SYGVKD. The length of the CDR3 is 14 residues. The CDR3 DNA reads as TGTGCCATCACTCAGCGGGAGAACACCGGGGAGCTGTTTTTT. It encodes CAITQRENTGELFF.

The J gene is TRBJ2-3, the V gene TRBV9; TRBD2 matches 11 bases. The CDR3 sequence is 15 residues long. Germline-derived CDR1 and CDR2 are SGDLS and YYNGEE. J gave up 3 bases and V 4 bases, and 4 bases lay outside the gene matches. The CDR3 nucleotides are TGTGCCAGCAGCATGTCTAGCGGGAGGACAGATACGCAGTATTTT. Protein sequence: CASSMSSGRTDTQYF.

V usage is TRBV5-1 and J usage is TRBJ2-7; the match to TRBD1 covers 8 bases. With 3 bases clipped from V and 3 bases from J, the junction kept 5 bases outside the gene matches. Germline lookup yields CDR1 SGHRS and CDR2 YFSETQ. The CDR3 extends over 14 amino acids. CDR3 sequence: CASSSRGLSYEQYF. The CDR3 DNA is TGCGCCAGCAGCTCCAGGGGGCTCAGCTACGAGCAGTACTTC.

The V and J genes are TRBV7-3 and TRBJ1-1; TRBD1 might be the D (6 bases). Trimming removed 0 bases at V and 5 bases at J, with 10 bases between. The CDR3 extends over 14 amino acids. In germline, CDR1 is SGHTA, CDR2 FQGTGA. The CDR3 DNA follows: TGTGCCAGCAGCTTAACAGGGGGTGGTACTGAAGCTTTCTTT. It codes for CASSLTGGGTEAFF. The variable domain in full, with the rest retrieved from reference TRBV7-3 and TRBJ1-1, is GAGVSQTPSNKVTEKGKYVELRCDPISGHTALYWYRQSLGQGPEFLIYFQGTGAADDSGLPNDRFFAVRPEGSVSTLKIQRTERGDSAVYLCASSLTGGGTEAFFGQGTRLTVV.

The DNA for the CDR3 is TGCGCCAGCAGCTTGGGAGCGGGGGGGAGCTCCTACAATGAGCAGTTCTTC. Its protein product is CASSLGAGGSSYNEQFF. V usage is TRBV5-1 and J usage is TRBJ2-1; 10 bases map to TRBD2. The V and J ends lost 0 bases and 0 bases, in that order; junction bases with no gene match: 3. The germline V gene encodes CDR1 SGHRS and CDR2 YFSETQ. The length of the CDR3 is 17 residues.

This chain uses TRBV4-3 with TRBJ1-2; 8 bases agree with TRBD1. The CDR3 covers 15 residues. Trimming at V came to 1 base and at J to 2 bases, leaving 3 bases not matched to a gene. The germline V gene encodes CDR1 LGHNA and CDR2 YSLEER. CDR3 sequence reads: CASSQAGGGNYGYTF. The DNA for the CDR3 is TGCGCCAGCAGCCAAGCAGGGGGCGGAAACTATGGCTACACCTTC.

The J gene is TRBJ1-5, the V gene TRBV7-2; 8 nucleotides line up with TRBD1. Looked up from germline, CDR1 is SGHTA and CDR2 is FQGNSA. The ends lost 2 bases at V and 4 bases at J; junction bases unmatched: 7. This CDR3 comprises 16 residues. This chain's CDR3 is CASSLNPTGVNQPQHF. The CDR3 DNA reads as TGTGCCAGCAGCTTAAACCCGACAGGGGTGAATCAGCCCCAGCATTTT.

In its sample, this clone was seen once. This chain joins TRBV27 and TRBJ2-7, with TRBD1 as a possible D gene (5 bases). V lost 6 bases and J lost 6, with 12 bases in between. The CDR3 totals 12 residues. Germline-derived CDR1 and CDR2 are MNHEY and SMNVEV (reference sequence). The CDR3 here is CASSLPRGEQYF. The CDR3, as DNA: TGTGCCAGCAGCTTACCAAGGGGCGAGCAGTACTTC.

The rearrangement links TRBV18 to TRBJ1-1, with TRBD1 identical over 8 bases. V lost 5 bases to trimming and J lost 1 base; unmatched junction nucleotides: 3. This CDR3 is 14 amino acids long. Per germline, CDR1 KGHSH and CDR2 LQKENI. The DNA of the CDR3 is TGTGCCAGCTCAGACAGGGGCCGGAACACTGAAGCTTTCTTT. As protein: CASSDRGRNTEAFF.

The gene calls are TRBV3-1 (or the pseudogene TRBV3-2) and TRBJ2-7; 7 nucleotides agree with TRBD1. Germline CDR1 and CDR2: LGHDT and YNNKEL (reference sequence). The length of the CDR3 is 20 residues. V lost 1 base to trimming and J lost 0 bases; unmatched junction nucleotides: 18. The CDR3 loop is CASSQGMPGQNLSSSYEQYF. Here the CDR3 DNA reads TGTGCCAGCAGCCAAGGGATGCCGGGACAGAACCTTTCAAGCTCCTACGAGCAGTACTTC.

This clone was seen a single time. The chain carries TRBV9 and TRBJ1-2; 7 bases are shared with TRBD1. The CDR3 is 13 amino acids. V lost 0 bases, J lost 6 bases, and 2 bases stayed unmatched. Germline CDR1 is SGDLS and CDR2 is YYNGEE. CDR3 DNA sequence: TGTGCCAGCAGCGTAGATGACAGGGATGGCTACACCTTC. This gives the protein CASSVDDRDGYTF.

The chain uses TRBV7-2 and TRBJ2-1; 14 nucleotides agree with TRBD2. The trim removed 4 bases at V and 15 bases at J, leaving 11 bases unmatched. The CDR3 runs to 15 residues. From germline, CDR1 is SGHTA and CDR2 FQGNSA. CDR3 bases: TGTGCCAGCAGCTCCGGACTAGCGGGGGGACTTGCGACGTTCTTC. Translated, it gives CASSSGLAGGLATFF. The whole variable domain, filled in from reference TRBV7-2 and TRBJ2-1, reads GAGVSQSPSNKVTEKGKDVELRCDPISGHTALYWYRQSLGQGLEFLIYFQGNSAPDKSGLPSDRFSAERTGGSVSTLTIQRTQQEDSAVYLCASSSGLAGGLATFFGPGTRLTVL.

V gene TRBV11-3 combines with J gene TRBJ1-1, with 8 bases aligning to TRBD1. The CDR3 is 13 residues long. V trimming: 3 bases; J trimming: 4 bases; junction bases outside the gene matches: 1. CDR1 SGHNT and CDR2 YENEEA come from the germline V gene. The CDR3 DNA reads as TGTGCCAGCAGCTTGACAGGGGCCACTGAAGCTTTCTTT. Amino acids: CASSLTGATEAFF.

This clone was seen just once. The genes are TRBV30 and TRBJ1-4; 8 bases line up with TRBD1. The ends lost 2 bases at V and 6 bases at J; junction bases unmatched: 5. There are 14 residues in the CDR3. Per the germline V gene, CDR1 is GTSNPN and CDR2 is SVGIG (reference sequence). The CDR3 here is CAWSPGTGDEKLFF. CDR3 sequence (DNA): TGTGCCTGGAGTCCCGGGACAGGCGATGAAAAACTGTTTTTT.

CDR3 sequence (DNA): TGCGCCACCTCGGAACAGGGGCTCAATGAGCAGTTCTTC. As protein: CATSEQGLNEQFF. The chain is built from TRBV5-1 and TRBJ2-1; 7 nucleotides match TRBD1. The germline CDR1 and CDR2 sequences are SGHRS and YFSETQ. V was pared by 9 bases and J by 6 bases, with 9 bases of the junction left unmatched. CDR3 length: 13 residues. Looking up the rest from reference TRBV5-1 and TRBJ2-1 gives the full variable domain: KAGVTQTPRYLIKTRGQQVTLSCSPISGHRSVSWYQQTPGQGLQFLFEYFSETQRNKGNFPGRFSGRQFSNSRSEMNVSTLELGDSALYLCATSEQGLNEQFFGPGTRLTVL.

The chain joins TRBV5-1 to TRBJ1-5; D may be TRBD1 (6 bases). The CDR3 contains 16 residues. CDR1 is SGHRS, CDR2 YFSETQ, per germline. The V gene lost 4 bases and the J gene lost 3 bases, with 17 bases spanning the gap. This CDR3 is CASSPGAGGLNQPQHF. CDR3 coding DNA: TGCGCCAGCAGCCCGGGAGCCGGGGGGCTCAATCAGCCCCAGCATTTT.

The CDR3 nucleotides are TGCAGCGCCGTACTTTTACAGGGGGGACTAAGCGAGCAGTACTTC. It specifies CSAVLLQGGLSEQYF. The chain combines TRBV29-1 with TRBJ2-7, with D possibly TRBD1 on 8 matching bases. The ends were cut back, 7 bases at V and 6 bases at J, with 25 bases in the middle. The CDR3 loop spans 15 amino acids. The germline gives CDR1 SQVTM, CDR2 ANQGSEA.

The chain has TRBV9 and TRBJ2-3; the match to TRBD1 covers 8 bases. The CDR3 sequence is 17 residues long. V was clipped by 2 bases and J by 0 bases; unmatched bases: 8. CDR1 and CDR2 (germline): SGDLS, YYNGEE. CDR3 sequence: CASSVSGQVYSTDTQYF. The CDR3 nucleotides are TGTGCCAGCAGCGTTTCGGGACAGGTCTATAGCACAGATACGCAGTATTTT.

The V and J genes are TRBV6-5 and TRBJ1-2; D is ambiguous. CDR1 is MNHEY and CDR2 is SVGAGI in the germline V gene. This CDR3 is built from 13 residues. Deletions cut 6 bases from V and 0 bases from J, with 8 bases between. The chain's CDR3 is CASSLRSNYGYTF. The DNA of the CDR3 is TGTGCCAGCAGCCTCAGGTCTAACTATGGCTACACCTTC.

The DNA for the CDR3 is TGTGCCAGTAGTATGCCTCTCGCCAGGGTTGAAGCTTTCTTT. It specifies CASSMPLARVEAFF. The genes are TRBV19 and TRBJ1-1, with D possibly matching TRBD1 (5 bases). The V end lost 3 bases, the J end lost 7 bases, and 15 bases lay between the germline ends. CDR1 and CDR2 (germline): LNHDA, SQIVND (reference sequence). CDR3 length: 14 residues.

The chain links TRBV19 to TRBJ2-5; D is undetermined. The ends were cut back, 5 bases at V and 2 bases at J, with 9 bases in the middle. There are 13 residues in the CDR3. Per the germline V gene, CDR1 is LNHDA and CDR2 is SQIVND (reference sequence). This chain's CDR3 is CASSLRVQETQYF. As DNA, the CDR3 is TGTGCCAGTAGTCTTCGTGTTCAAGAGACCCAGTACTTC. Drawing the rest from reference TRBV19 and TRBJ2-5, the complete variable domain is DGGITQSPKYLFRKEGQNVTLSCEQNLNHDAMYWYRQDPGQGLRLIYYSQIVNDFQKGDIAEGYSVSREKKESFPLTVTSAQKNPTAFYLCASSLRVQETQYFGPGTRLLVL.

This clone was seen only once. The V call is TRBV6-6, the J call TRBJ1-1; no definite D call. From germline, CDR1 is MNHNY and CDR2 SVGAGI (reference sequence). There are 13 residues in the CDR3. V was cut by 11 bases and J by 1 base, with 14 bases left in between. The CDR3 protein is CAVSRGWNTEAFF. The CDR3 DNA is TGTGCCGTCTCGCGGGGTTGGAACACTGAAGCTTTCTTT.

This chain links TRBV3-1 (or the pseudogene TRBV3-2) with TRBJ1-2; a weak D match, TRBD1 (6 bases). Trimming cost V 1 base and J 6 bases, with 12 bases left between them. CDR1 and CDR2 (germline): LGHDT, YNNKEL (reference sequence). The CDR3 loop spans 14 amino acids. CDR3 region: CASSQVNRVDGYTF. The CDR3 nucleotides are TGTGCCAGCAGCCAAGTGAACAGGGTGGATGGCTACACCTTC.

The CDR3 DNA sequence: TGTGCCAGCAGCCTGAAGGCGAGCGTATCGTACGAGCAGTACTTC. Translation: CASSLKASVSYEQYF. This sequence joins TRBV5-6 and TRBJ2-7, with no clear D. Germline V gives CDR1 SGHDT, CDR2 YYEEEE. CDR3 length: 15 residues. V lost 4 bases, J lost 4 bases, and 18 bases lay in between. The full variable domain, with the rest looked up from reference TRBV5-6 and TRBJ2-7, is DAGVTQSPTHLIKTRGQQVTLRCSPKSGHDTVSWYQQALGQGPQFIFQYYEEEERQRGNFPDRFSGHQFPNYSSELNVNALLLGDSALYLCASSLKASVSYEQYFGPGTRLTVT.